These T cell receptor beta chains were read from a single sample in a study of control samples from healthy donors and cancer patients. The table came from immunoSEQ multiplex PCR; TCRdb's copy has only in-frame clones and leaves some out. The sample has 100,000 or so clones, 80% to 90% seen once; the top ten hold roughly 7.7%. The sequencing sample was made of blood. The receptor source for this set is a man aged 25-40 years in good health. The CDR3 runs from the conserved cysteine through the conserved F or W. D genes are given only for firm matches. For some rows the clone size is stated as once, few or many, or as a class when expanded; others skip it.

DNA,CDR3,size,J,D,V
TGTGCCAGCAGCTTAGGTAACCGGAACACTGAAGCTTTCTTT,CASSLGNRNTEAFF,.,TRBJ1-1,.,TRBV11-2
TGTGCCAGCAGCCAACGGGGCACCACGAACACCGGGGAGCTGTTTTTT,CASSQRGTTNTGELFF,.,TRBJ2-2,.,TRBV3-1/TRBV3-2
TGTGCCTGGAGACGAGTCGCGAACACCGGGGAGCTGTTTTTT,CAWRRVANTGELFF,.,TRBJ2-2,.,TRBV30
TGTGCCAGCAGCTTTAGGACAGGGGGCGCAGCAGATACGCAGTATTTT,CASSFRTGGAADTQYF,.,TRBJ2-3,TRBD1,TRBV7-3
TGTGCCTCTAGGGGGAGGGGGATAACTAATGAAAAACTGTTTTTT,CASRGRGITNEKLFF,.,TRBJ1-4,.,TRBV28
TGTGCCAGTAGTATTGCGGCGGCCAAAAACATTCAGTACTTC,CASSIAAAKNIQYF,.,TRBJ2-4,.,TRBV19
TGTGCCAGCAGCAAAAAGATCGGGTACGAGCAGTACTTC,CASSKKIGYEQYF,.,TRBJ2-7,.,TRBV21-1
TGTGCCAGCAGCCGGGGGACTGAAGCTTTCTTT,CASSRGTEAFF,.,TRBJ1-1,.,TRBV6-2/TRBV6-3
TGTGCCAGCAGTACCTCAAGGAATGGTTTGGGTGGCTACACCTTC,CASSTSRNGLGGYTF,.,TRBJ1-2,.,TRBV27
TGTGCCAGTGCCAGCCCCCACGTTACAGGGAGACGGGGAAACACCATATATTTT,CASASPHVTGRRGNTIYF,.,TRBJ1-3,.,TRBV19
TGTGCCAGCAGTTCCTTGGGCGGGAGGGCCGAAGGGGTCTACGAGCAGTACTTC,CASSSLGGRAEGVYEQYF,.,TRBJ2-7,TRBD2,TRBV28
TGTGCCAGCAGCCAATCCCGACTGGTGAACACTGAAGCTTTCTTT,CASSQSRLVNTEAFF,once,TRBJ1-1,.,TRBV14
TGTGCCCACGGGGCGGTATACAATGAGCAGTTCTTC,CAHGAVYNEQFF,.,TRBJ2-1,.,TRBV6-6
TGTGCCAGCAGTACAGGGTACACTGAAGCTTTCTTT,CASSTGYTEAFF,.,TRBJ1-1,.,TRBV2
TGTGCCAGCAGCTTAGTCCCGGGACTAGCATTTCAGTTCTTC,CASSLVPGLAFQFF,.,TRBJ2-1,TRBD2,TRBV11-2
TGTGCCAGCAGTTTAGTGGGACCCCCTGGGGGTGAGCAGTTCTTC,CASSLVGPPGGEQFF,.,TRBJ2-1,.,TRBV28
TGTGCCAGCAGTTTTTGGACAGGGGCGACTTTCTTT,CASSFWTGATFF,.,TRBJ1-1,TRBD1,TRBV2
TGTGCCACCAGTGATTTATTGGCGGGAACGACCACAGATACGCAGTATTTT,CATSDLLAGTTTDTQYF,.,TRBJ2-3,.,TRBV24-1
TGTGCCATCAGTGTGCGGGAGGACTCCTACGAGCAGTACTTC,CAISVREDSYEQYF,.,TRBJ2-7,TRBD2,TRBV10-3
TGTGCCAGCAGCGTATCGACTAGCGGGAGCCCCCCAGATACGCAGTATTTT,CASSVSTSGSPPDTQYF,.,TRBJ2-3,TRBD2,TRBV9
TGTGCCAGCAGTCGACCTACAGGGGCTAATTCACCCCTCCACTTT,CASSRPTGANSPLHF,.,TRBJ1-6,TRBD1,TRBV6-2/TRBV6-3
TGTGCCAGCAGCTCGGAAGCGAGCGGGAGGGCCTTTTACAATGAGCAGTTCTTC,CASSSEASGRAFYNEQFF,.,TRBJ2-1,TRBD2,TRBV5-6
TGTGCCACCAGCGGTCTTAATGAGCAGTTCTTC,CATSGLNEQFF,.,TRBJ2-1,.,TRBV24-1
TGTGCCAGCTCACCAAGTAGCGGGAGATCAGGCAAAAACATTCAGTACTTC,CASSPSSGRSGKNIQYF,.,TRBJ2-4,TRBD2,TRBV18
TGTGCCAGCAGGGCTGACCAAGCTGGGGCCAACGTCCTGACTTTC,CASRADQAGANVLTF,.,TRBJ2-6,.,TRBV2
TGTGCCAGCACTATAGCCCTCCAAGAGACCCAGTACTTC,CASTIALQETQYF,once,TRBJ2-5,.,TRBV12-3/TRBV12-4
TGTGCCAGCAGTTTATTTGGGGTGAACACTGAAGCTTTCTTT,CASSLFGVNTEAFF,.,TRBJ1-1,.,TRBV27
TGTGCCACCAGCAGAGATTCAGGACCGTTTAGCTCTGGAAACACCATATATTTT,CATSRDSGPFSSGNTIYF,.,TRBJ1-3,.,TRBV15
TGTGCCTGGAGATCTCGGGAAACCCCAAAACGTGAGCAGTTCTTC,CAWRSRETPKREQFF,.,TRBJ2-1,.,TRBV30
TGTGCCAGCAGCTTATTGCAGGCGGGTTACAATGAGCAGTTCTTC,CASSLLQAGYNEQFF,.,TRBJ2-1,.,TRBV7-9
TGTGCCAGCAGCGTCTTTAGCGGGAGGGGCGACGAGCAGTACTTC,CASSVFSGRGDEQYF,.,TRBJ2-7,TRBD2,TRBV9
TGTGCCAGCAGCTTAGAGGATCAGCCCCAGCATTTT,CASSLEDQPQHF,.,TRBJ1-5,.,TRBV7-9
TGTGCCAGCAGCCATATGCGGGAGGGCCAGGATGAGCAGTTCTTC,CASSHMREGQDEQFF,.,TRBJ2-1,TRBD2,TRBV3-1/TRBV3-2
TGTGCCAGCAGCCAAGTACGGGTCTCAGAGACCCAGTACTTC,CASSQVRVSETQYF,.,TRBJ2-5,.,TRBV14
TGTGCCAGCAGTTACATCGGTCCCCTAGGCTCCTACGAGCAGTACTTC,CASSYIGPLGSYEQYF,.,TRBJ2-7,.,TRBV6-5
TGTGCCAGCAGCTTGCCCCCGGGACAGTACAATGAGCAGTTCTTC,CASSLPPGQYNEQFF,.,TRBJ2-1,TRBD1,TRBV5-4
TGCGCCAGCAGCCAGGGACGAGGGGGTAACTCTGGGGCCAACGTCCTGACTTTC,CASSQGRGGNSGANVLTF,few,TRBJ2-6,.,TRBV4-1
TGTGCCAGCAGTTCCATCGGTGGGGCGCGAGAGACCCAGTACTTC,CASSSIGGARETQYF,.,TRBJ2-5,.,TRBV28
TGTGCCAGCAGTTTTCGACTAAGAGCAACTAATGAAAAACTGTTTTTT,CASSFRLRATNEKLFF,.,TRBJ1-4,.,TRBV28
TGTGCCATCAGGGACTGGAGACAGTTATACGAGCAGTACTTC,CAIRDWRQLYEQYF,.,TRBJ2-7,.,TRBV10-3
TGTGCCACCAGCAGAGGCCAGAGCTCTGGGGCCAACGTCCTGACTTTC,CATSRGQSSGANVLTF,.,TRBJ2-6,.,TRBV15
TGTGCCAGCAGCTCCCTCGACAGGGTCGATCAGCCCCAGCATTTT,CASSSLDRVDQPQHF,few,TRBJ1-5,TRBD1,TRBV7-9
TGTGCCAGCAGCTTCGGCCTAGGGTCCCTCGAGCAGTACTTC,CASSFGLGSLEQYF,few,TRBJ2-7,.,TRBV5-6
TGTGCCAGCAGCCAAGTACCGGGAGGAGGGCCCTATAATTCACCCCTCCACTTT,CASSQVPGGGPYNSPLHF,.,TRBJ1-6,.,TRBV3-1/TRBV3-2
TGTGCCAGCAGTTTATCAGGGCCTTATAGCAATCAGCCCCAGCATTTT,CASSLSGPYSNQPQHF,.,TRBJ1-5,.,TRBV27
TGTGCCAGTAGTGCCGGGGGGGGTACAGGGCAGCCCCAGCATTTT,CASSAGGGTGQPQHF,.,TRBJ1-5,.,TRBV19
TGTGCCAGCAGCAGCGGGTTTGCCCGAAACACTGAAGCTTTCTTT,CASSSGFARNTEAFF,.,TRBJ1-1,.,TRBV9
TGCGCCAGCAGCCAATGGAGGACAGATACGCAGTATTTT,CASSQWRTDTQYF,.,TRBJ2-3,.,TRBV4-3
TGTGCCAGCAGTTACCTAGACAGGAACTTTCGCTATGGCTACACCTTC,CASSYLDRNFRYGYTF,.,TRBJ1-2,.,TRBV6-5
TGTGCCAGCAGCTTAGTCCGGGTTTCAGGGAAGTACGGCACAGATACGCAGTATTTT,CASSLVRVSGKYGTDTQYF,once,TRBJ2-3,.,TRBV11-2
TGTGCCAGCATTACGGCGGGCCGTACTGAAGCTTTCTTT,CASITAGRTEAFF,.,TRBJ1-1,.,TRBV28
TGTGCCAGCAGTCCTTCAGGGACAGGGAACGAAAAACTGTTTTTT,CASSPSGTGNEKLFF,.,TRBJ1-4,TRBD1,TRBV28
TGTGCCAGCAGCTCGAGATCAGGGGCAGATACGCAGTATTTT,CASSSRSGADTQYF,.,TRBJ2-3,.,TRBV11-3
TGTGCCAGCAGCAGACAGGGCCCCAACTATGGCTACACCTTC,CASSRQGPNYGYTF,once,TRBJ1-2,TRBD1,TRBV6-5
TGTGCCAGCAGTTCCGCAGGGGGGGGTGGCTACACCTTC,CASSSAGGGGYTF,.,TRBJ1-2,TRBD1,TRBV6-5
TGTGCCAGTAGTATAGATTTTTCGACAGGGAGAGCCAGCGGCTACACCTTC,CASSIDFSTGRASGYTF,few,TRBJ1-2,TRBD1,TRBV19
TGTGCCTGGAGTCAGGGGGCACGACAGCCCCAGCATTTT,CAWSQGARQPQHF,.,TRBJ1-5,TRBD1,TRBV30
TGTGCCATCAGTCAACCTCGGACCCCAGTCCTCCACTTT,CAISQPRTPVLHF,.,TRBJ1-6,.,TRBV10-3
TGTGCCAGCAGTGTCCGGGGTGGAATGCCCCAGCATTTT,CASSVRGGMPQHF,.,TRBJ1-5,.,TRBV27
TGTGCCAGCAGTTCGGACAGGGTATGGGAGACCCAGTACTTC,CASSSDRVWETQYF,once,TRBJ2-5,TRBD1,TRBV28